This is a list of T cell receptor beta chains from one sample in a study of human T cells and chemical hapten exposure. Using its own MiXCR run on the RACE reads, TCRdb lists one record per CDR3 protein. The data show 85,000 to 100,000 distinct CDR3 sequences, over 10% seen once. Specimen: whole blood, collected in connection with sensitization to the hapten diphenylcyclopropenone (DPC). The receptors stem from a woman between 40 and 55 years old with alopecia areata. Some clones in this sample may be carry-over from other donors' samples. The CDR3 runs from the conserved cysteine through the conserved F or W.

TRBV28	TRBJ2-7	CASRGQAAGSYEQYF
TRBV6-5	TRBJ2-2	CASSYYESGELFF
TRBV6-5	TRBJ1-2	CASSRDMDPTANGYTF
TRBV2	TRBJ1-1	CASKTGRETEAFF
TRBV6-1	TRBJ2-3	CASSEITDTQYF
TRBV11-1	TRBJ2-1	CASSLKYEQFF
TRBV28	TRBJ2-7	CASSLSLSEGGPSF
TRBV7-2	TRBJ2-3	CASSPGLVTDTQYF
TRBV7-2	TRBJ1-5	CASSLSSGGQPQHF
TRBV6-5	TRBJ2-5	CASSTTGQGVETQYF
TRBV5-1	TRBJ2-5	CASAPIASGGETQYF
TRBV7-9	TRBJ2-7	CASSLESGRGGEQYF
TRBV18	TRBJ2-1	CASSPPSQEHNEQFF
TRBV20-1	TRBJ1-1	CSASEGGTEAFF
TRBV7-2	TRBJ2-5	CASSWRPLAGRGQETQYF
TRBV24-1	TRBJ2-1	CATSLTGTSGRAATYNEQFF
TRBV6-5	TRBJ2-5	CASSYSSREGIETQYF
TRBV27	TRBJ2-3	CASRQLGQGGTDTQYF
TRBV7-3	TRBJ2-1	CASSLGSSLNEQFF
TRBV18	TRBJ1-1	CASSPDINLVTEAFF
TRBV7-2	TRBJ1-2	CASSPRSGLNYGYTF
TRBV6-2/TRBV6-3	TRBJ2-3	CASNDGTDTQYF
TRBV28	TRBJ2-1	CASSPLRGDEQFF
TRBV15	TRBJ1-3	CATSSGGAGNTIYF
TRBV4-3	TRBJ1-1	CASSQDPRGGTEAFF
TRBV10-3	TRBJ1-2	CAISESTAPSGYTF
TRBV12-3/TRBV12-4	TRBJ2-6	CASSPFPGRRTGANVLTF
TRBV28	TRBJ2-4	CASSLGRSLAKNIQYF
TRBV7-6	TRBJ2-3	CASSFWQGADTQYF
TRBV6-5	TRBJ2-1	CASSYSPGGAGGIYEQFF
TRBV3-1	TRBJ1-2	CASSQNSYYGYTF
TRBV28	TRBJ2-1	CARPLAGVEQFF
TRBV6-6	TRBJ2-3	CASSYGRLTDTQYF
TRBV29-1	TRBJ2-1	CSVEWRTSGIGEQFF
TRBV6-2/TRBV6-3	TRBJ1-5	CASSFPDSYQPQHF
TRBV7-2	TRBJ2-1	CASIQGLAGVYEQFF
TRBV10-3	TRBJ1-6	CAIGEGLYSPLHF
TRBV27	TRBJ2-1	CASTGLAGGGNEQFF
TRBV29-1	TRBJ2-7	CSVEGQGLHEQYF
TRBV28	TRBJ2-7	CASRRDSPYEQYF
TRBV4-2	TRBJ2-7	CASSLASEGLAGQRAYEQYF
TRBV29-1	TRBJ2-1	CSAGELDEQFF
TRBV4-1	TRBJ2-7	CASSQDPRSYEQYF